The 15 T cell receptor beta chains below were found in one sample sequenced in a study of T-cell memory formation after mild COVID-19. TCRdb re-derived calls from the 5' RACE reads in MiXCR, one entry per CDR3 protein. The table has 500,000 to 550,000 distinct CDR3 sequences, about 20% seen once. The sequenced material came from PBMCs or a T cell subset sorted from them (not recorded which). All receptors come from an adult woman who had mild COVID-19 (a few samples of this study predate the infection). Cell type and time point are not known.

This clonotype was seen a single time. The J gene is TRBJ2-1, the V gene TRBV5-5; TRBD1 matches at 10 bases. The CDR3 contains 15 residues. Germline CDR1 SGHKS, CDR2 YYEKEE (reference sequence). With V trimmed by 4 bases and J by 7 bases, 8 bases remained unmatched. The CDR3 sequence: CASSPSGQGLNEQFF. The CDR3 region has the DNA TGTGCCAGCAGCCCGTCGGGACAGGGGTTGAATGAGCAGTTCTTC.

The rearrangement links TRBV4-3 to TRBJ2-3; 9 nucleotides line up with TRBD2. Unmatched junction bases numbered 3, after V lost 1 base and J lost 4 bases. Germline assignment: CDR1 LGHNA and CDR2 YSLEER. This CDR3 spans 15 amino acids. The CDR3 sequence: CASSQVSSGADTQYF. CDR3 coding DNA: TGCGCCAGCAGCCAAGTGTCTAGCGGGGCAGATACGCAGTATTTT.

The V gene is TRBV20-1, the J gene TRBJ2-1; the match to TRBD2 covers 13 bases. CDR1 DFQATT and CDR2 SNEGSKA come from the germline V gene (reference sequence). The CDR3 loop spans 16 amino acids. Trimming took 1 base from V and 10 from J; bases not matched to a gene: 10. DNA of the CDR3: TGCAGTGCTAGAGCTCTCGGGACTAGCGGGATACAGGAGCAGTTCTTC. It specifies CSARALGTSGIQEQFF.

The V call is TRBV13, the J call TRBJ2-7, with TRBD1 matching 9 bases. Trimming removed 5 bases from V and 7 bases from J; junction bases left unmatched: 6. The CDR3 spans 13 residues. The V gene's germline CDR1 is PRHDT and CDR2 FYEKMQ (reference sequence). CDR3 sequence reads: CASSNYGTGEQYF. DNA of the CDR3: TGTGCCAGCAGCAATTACGGGACAGGGGAGCAGTACTTC.

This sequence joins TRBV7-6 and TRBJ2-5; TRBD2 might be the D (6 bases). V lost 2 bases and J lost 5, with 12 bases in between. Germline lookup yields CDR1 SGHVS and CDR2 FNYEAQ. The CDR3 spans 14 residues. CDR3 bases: TGTGCCAGCAGCTTACAGGGACTCGGCGAGACCCAGTACTTC. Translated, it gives CASSLQGLGETQYF.

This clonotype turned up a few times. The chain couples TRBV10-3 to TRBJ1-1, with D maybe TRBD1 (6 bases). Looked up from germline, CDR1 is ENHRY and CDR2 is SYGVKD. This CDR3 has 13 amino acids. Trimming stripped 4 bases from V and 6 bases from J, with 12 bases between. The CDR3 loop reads CAISVGGLAEAFF. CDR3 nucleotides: TGTGCCATCAGTGTCGGGGGGCTGGCTGAAGCTTTCTTT.

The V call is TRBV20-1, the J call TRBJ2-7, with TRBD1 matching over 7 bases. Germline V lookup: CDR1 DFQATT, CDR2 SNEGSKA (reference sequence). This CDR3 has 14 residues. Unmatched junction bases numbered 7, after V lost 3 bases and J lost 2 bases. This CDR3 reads CSAREDRLTYEQYF. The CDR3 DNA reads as TGCAGTGCTAGGGAGGACAGGCTGACCTACGAGCAGTACTTC.

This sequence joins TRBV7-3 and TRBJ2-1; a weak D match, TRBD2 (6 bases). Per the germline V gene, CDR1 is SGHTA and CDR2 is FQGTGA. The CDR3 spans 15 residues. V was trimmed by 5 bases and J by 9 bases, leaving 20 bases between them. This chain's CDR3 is CASSPKAGAMAEQFF. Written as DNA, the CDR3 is TGTGCCAGCAGCCCGAAAGCGGGTGCCATGGCTGAGCAGTTCTTC.

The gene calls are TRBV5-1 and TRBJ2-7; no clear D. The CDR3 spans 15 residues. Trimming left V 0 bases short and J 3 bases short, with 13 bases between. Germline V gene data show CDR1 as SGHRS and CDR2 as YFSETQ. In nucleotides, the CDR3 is TGCGCCAGCAGCTTGGACGGTCCCCGCGGCTACGAGCAGTACTTC. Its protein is CASSLDGPRGYEQYF.

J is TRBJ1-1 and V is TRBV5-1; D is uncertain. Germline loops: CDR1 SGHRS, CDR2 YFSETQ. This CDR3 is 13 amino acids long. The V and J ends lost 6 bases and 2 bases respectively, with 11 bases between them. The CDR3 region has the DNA TGCGCCAGCACCACAAATGTAAACACTGAAGCTTTCTTT. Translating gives CASTTNVNTEAFF.

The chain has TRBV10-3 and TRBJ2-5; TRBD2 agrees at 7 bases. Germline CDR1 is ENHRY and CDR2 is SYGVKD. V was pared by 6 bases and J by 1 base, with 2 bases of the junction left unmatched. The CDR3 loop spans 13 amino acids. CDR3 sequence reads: CAIRGGVQETQYF. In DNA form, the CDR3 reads TGTGCCATCAGGGGAGGGGTCCAAGAGACCCAGTACTTC.

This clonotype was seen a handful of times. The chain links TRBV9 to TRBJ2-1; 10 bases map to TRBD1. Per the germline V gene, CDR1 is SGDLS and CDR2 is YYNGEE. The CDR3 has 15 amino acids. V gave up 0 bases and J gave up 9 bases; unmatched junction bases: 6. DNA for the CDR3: TGTGCCAGCAGCGTAGGGGGACAGGGGACGGGTGAGCAGTTCTTC. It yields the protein CASSVGGQGTGEQFF.

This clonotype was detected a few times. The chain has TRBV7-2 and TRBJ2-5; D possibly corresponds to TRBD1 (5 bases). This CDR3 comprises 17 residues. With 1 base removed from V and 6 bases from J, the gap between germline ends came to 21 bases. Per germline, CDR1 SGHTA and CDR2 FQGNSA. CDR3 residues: CASSLGDAHWGSKTQYF. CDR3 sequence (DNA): TGTGCCAGCAGCTTAGGTGACGCTCACTGGGGCTCAAAGACCCAGTACTTC.

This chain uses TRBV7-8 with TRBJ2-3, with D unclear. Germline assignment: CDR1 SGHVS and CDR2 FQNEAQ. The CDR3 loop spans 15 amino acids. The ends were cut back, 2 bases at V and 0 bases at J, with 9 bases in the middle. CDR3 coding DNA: TGTGCCAGCAGCTTATTTACGACTAGCACAGATACGCAGTATTTT. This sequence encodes CASSLFTTSTDTQYF.

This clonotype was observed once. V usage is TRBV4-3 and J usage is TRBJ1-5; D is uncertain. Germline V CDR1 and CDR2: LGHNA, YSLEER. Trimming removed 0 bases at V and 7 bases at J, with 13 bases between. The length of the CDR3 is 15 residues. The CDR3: CASSQDYGPHQPQHF. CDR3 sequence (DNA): TGCGCCAGCAGCCAAGATTATGGACCGCACCAGCCCCAGCATTTT.